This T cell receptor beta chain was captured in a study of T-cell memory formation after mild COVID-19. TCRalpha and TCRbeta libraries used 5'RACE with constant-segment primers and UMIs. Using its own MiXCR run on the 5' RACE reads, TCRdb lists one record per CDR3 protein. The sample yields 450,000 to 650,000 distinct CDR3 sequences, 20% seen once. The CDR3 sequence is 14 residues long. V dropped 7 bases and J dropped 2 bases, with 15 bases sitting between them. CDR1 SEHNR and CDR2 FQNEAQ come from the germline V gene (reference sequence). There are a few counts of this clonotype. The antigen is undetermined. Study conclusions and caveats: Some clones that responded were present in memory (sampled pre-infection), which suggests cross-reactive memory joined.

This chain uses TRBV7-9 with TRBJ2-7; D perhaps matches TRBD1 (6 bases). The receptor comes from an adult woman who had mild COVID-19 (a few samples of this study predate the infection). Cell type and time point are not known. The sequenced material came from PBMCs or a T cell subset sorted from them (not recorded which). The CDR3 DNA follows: TGTGCCAGCACGGGACAAGATAGAGCCTACGAGCAGTACTTC. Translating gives CASTGQDRAYEQYF. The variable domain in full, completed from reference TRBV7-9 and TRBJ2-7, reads DTGVSQNPRHKITKRGQNVTFRCDPISEHNRLYWYRQTLGQGPEFLTYFQNEAQLEKSRLLSDRFSAERPKGSFSTLEIQRTEQGDSAMYLCASTGQDRAYEQYFGPGTRLTVT.